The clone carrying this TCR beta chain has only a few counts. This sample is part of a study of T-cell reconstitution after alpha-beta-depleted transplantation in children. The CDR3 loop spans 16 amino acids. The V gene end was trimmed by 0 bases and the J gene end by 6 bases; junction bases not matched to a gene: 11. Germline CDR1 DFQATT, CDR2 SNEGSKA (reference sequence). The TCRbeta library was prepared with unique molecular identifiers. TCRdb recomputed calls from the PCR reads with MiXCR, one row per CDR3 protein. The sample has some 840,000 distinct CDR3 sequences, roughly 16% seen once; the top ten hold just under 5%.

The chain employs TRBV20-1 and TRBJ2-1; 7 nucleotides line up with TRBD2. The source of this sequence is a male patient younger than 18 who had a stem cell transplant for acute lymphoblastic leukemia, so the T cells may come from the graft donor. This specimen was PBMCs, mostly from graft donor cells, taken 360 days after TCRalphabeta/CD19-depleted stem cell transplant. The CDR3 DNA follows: TGCAGTGCTAGAGATCTTGTATCGGGAGGTCCCAATGAGCAGTTCTTC. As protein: CSARDLVSGGPNEQFF.